The 30 T cell receptor beta chains below come from one sample, sequenced in a study of shared clonotypes between healthy human individuals. Generated by immunoSEQ multiplex PCR, the TCRdb table keeps only in-frame clones and is missing some. This sample has 2 million to 2.5 million clones, with almost 96% found just once. Sequenced sample: naive CD4+ T cells sorted from blood. Subset defined: CD45RA+ positively selected. Receptors were obtained from a man younger than 30 in good health.

The chain has TRBV2 and TRBJ2-7; D unresolved. Trimming pared 7 bases from V and 2 bases from J, leaving 12 bases between. Germline V gives CDR1 SNHLY, CDR2 FYNNEI. CDR3 length equals 13 residues. CDR3 amino acids: CASTGRAAYEQYF. CDR3 sequence (DNA): TGTGCCAGCACCGGAAGGGCGGCCTACGAGCAGTACTTC.

V and J are TRBV27 and TRBJ2-3; D is perhaps TRBD2 (6 bases). The CDR3 consists of 16 residues. Germline lookup yields CDR1 MNHEY and CDR2 SMNVEV (reference sequence). V was cut by 6 bases and J by 2 bases, with 18 bases left in between. CDR3 sequence: CASRPTVTSYTDTQYF. The CDR3 bases are TGTGCCAGCAGGCCCACCGTGACTAGTTACACAGATACGCAGTATTTT.

This chain connects TRBV30 to TRBJ2-5, with D perhaps assigned TRBD1 or TRBD2 (5 bases each). V gave up 2 bases and J gave up 7 bases, with 11 bases separating them. The CDR3 runs to 12 residues. Germline CDR1 and CDR2: GTSNPN and SVGIG (reference sequence). CDR3 in amino acids: CAWSQGPGTQYF. CDR3 sequence (DNA): TGTGCCTGGAGTCAGGGACCCGGGACCCAGTACTTC.

With respect to this clone: Other DNA sequences in this sample translate to the same CDR3. CDR3 loop: CASSRDRDTEAFF. CDR3 nucleotides: TGTGCCAGCAGCAGGGACAGGGACACTGAAGCTTTCTTT. V gene TRBV6-5 combines with J gene TRBJ1-1; TRBD1 matches 9 bases. Germline V gene sequence: CDR1 MNHEY, CDR2 SVGAGI. This CDR3 has 13 amino acids. V lost 6 bases, J lost 3 bases, and 2 bases stayed unmatched.

In regard to this clone: Other DNA sequences in this sample translate to the same CDR3. The chain recombines TRBV27 with TRBJ2-3, with D unresolved. V lost 3 bases and J 2 bases, leaving 6 bases between the germline ends. This CDR3 contains 13 residues. Per the germline V gene, CDR1 is MNHEY and CDR2 is SMNVEV (reference sequence). CDR3 in DNA: TGTGCCAGCAGTTTCCTACTCACAGATACGCAGTATTTT. It encodes CASSFLLTDTQYF.

This chain links TRBV5-1 with TRBJ2-1; D unresolved. Germline values: CDR1 SGHRS, CDR2 YFSETQ. V lost 1 base to trimming and J lost 6 bases, with 11 bases between them. This CDR3 region has 14 residues. The CDR3 DNA reads TGCGCCAGCAGCTTGCGACCCTACAGCAATGAGCAGTTCTTC. Translated, it gives CASSLRPYSNEQFF.

The chain carries TRBV9 and TRBJ2-2; D is perhaps TRBD2 (6 bases). V gave up 5 bases and J gave up 0 bases, with 8 bases separating them. Per the germline V gene, CDR1 is SGDLS and CDR2 is YYNGEE. The CDR3 loop spans 14 amino acids. Here the CDR3 DNA reads TGTGCCAGCAGTACTAGCACGAACACCGGGGAGCTGTTTTTT. Its protein product is CASSTSTNTGELFF.

This chain connects TRBV19 to TRBJ2-2; no definite D call. In germline, CDR1 is LNHDA, CDR2 SQIVND (reference sequence). V shed 5 bases and J shed 4 bases, with 8 bases lying between them. CDR3 length equals 13 residues. The CDR3 DNA sequence: TGTGCCAGTAGTGGATGGGGCACCGGGGAGCTGTTTTTT. Its protein product is CASSGWGTGELFF. Full variable domain (outside the CDR3, taken from reference TRBV19 and TRBJ2-2): DGGITQSPKYLFRKEGQNVTLSCEQNLNHDAMYWYRQDPGQGLRLIYYSQIVNDFQKGDIAEGYSVSREKKESFPLTVTSAQKNPTAFYLCASSGWGTGELFFGEGSRLTVL.

The chain has TRBV5-6 and TRBJ2-6; tentative D call: TRBD1 (5 bases). The CDR3 contains 16 residues. Germline lookup yields CDR1 SGHDT and CDR2 YYEEEE. V was cut by 2 bases and J by 0 bases, with 9 bases left in between. CDR3 sequence: CASSLRQSSGANVLTF. The CDR3 nucleotides are TGTGCCAGCAGCTTACGACAGTCCTCTGGGGCCAACGTCCTGACTTTC.

This clone has just a few counts. This chain connects TRBV2 to TRBJ1-2; the D gene is possibly TRBD1 (5 bases). This CDR3 comprises 13 residues. Germline CDR1 reads SNHLY; CDR2 reads FYNNEI. Trimming left V 3 bases short and J 7 bases short, with 12 bases between. In DNA, the CDR3 is TGTGCCAGCAGTGACGGCAGGGAAAGTGGCTACACCTTC. It translates to CASSDGRESGYTF. The variable domain in full, completed from reference TRBV2 and TRBJ1-2, reads EPEVTQTPSHQVTQMGQEVILRCVPISNHLYFYWYRQILGQKVEFLVSFYNNEISEKSEIFDDQFSVERPDGSNFTLKIRSTKLEDSAMYFCASSDGRESGYTFGSGTRLTVV.

The V and J genes are TRBV7-2 and TRBJ1-4; D may be TRBD1 (6 bases). The CDR3 loop spans 16 amino acids. Germline values: CDR1 SGHTA, CDR2 FQGNSA. With 3 bases removed from V and 3 bases from J, the gap between germline ends came to 14 bases. The CDR3 sequence is CASSFKHQGSNEKLFF. The DNA of the CDR3 is TGTGCCAGCAGCTTCAAACACCAGGGGTCTAATGAAAAACTGTTTTTT.

V gene TRBV5-6 combines with J gene TRBJ2-5, with no clear D. This CDR3 spans 14 amino acids. In germline, CDR1 is SGHDT, CDR2 YYEEEE. Trimming pared 0 bases from V and 1 base from J, leaving 7 bases between. CDR3 in amino acids: CASSLVGFQETQYF. In DNA, the CDR3 is TGTGCCAGCAGCTTGGTGGGGTTCCAAGAGACCCAGTACTTC.

The V call is TRBV6-1, the J call TRBJ1-1; TRBD1 aligns across 8 bases. CDR1 and CDR2 from the germline V gene are MNHNS and SASEGT. V lost 5 bases, J lost 10 bases, and 12 bases stayed unmatched. The CDR3 has 14 residues. The CDR3, as DNA: TGTGCCAGCAGTAAACAGGGGGAGGCCGTGGGAGCTTTCTTT. This codes for CASSKQGEAVGAFF.

V and J are TRBV18 and TRBJ1-4; D is ambiguous. The CDR3 consists of 15 residues. The V gene's germline CDR1 is KGHSH and CDR2 LQKENI. The V end was cut by 6 bases, the J end by 3 bases, with 14 bases between. CDR3 sequence reads: CASSYGEAANEKLFF. The DNA for the CDR3 is TGTGCCAGCTCTTATGGAGAGGCGGCTAATGAAAAACTGTTTTTT.

This chain joins TRBV25-1 and TRBJ1-2, with D uncertain. The germline gives CDR1 MGHDK, CDR2 SYGVNS. V was pared by 5 bases and J by 2 bases, with 15 bases between. The CDR3 runs to 15 residues. CDR3 sequence reads: CASSPYDGRNYGYTF. The CDR3 nucleotides are TGTGCCAGCAGTCCCTATGACGGAAGAAACTATGGCTACACCTTC.

A remark on this clone: Other DNA sequences in the sample encode the same CDR3. The chain couples TRBV18 to TRBJ2-5; D is unresolved. CDR1 is KGHSH, CDR2 LQKENI, per germline. The V gene lost 1 base and the J gene lost 2 bases, with 8 bases spanning the gap. The CDR3 has 14 residues. CDR3 amino acids: CASSPLASQETQYF. CDR3 DNA: TGTGCCAGCTCACCACTCGCCAGTCAAGAGACCCAGTACTTC.

The genes are TRBV19 and TRBJ1-1; D may be TRBD1 (5 bases). CDR3 size: 16 residues. The germline V and J ends were trimmed by 0 bases and 3 bases, with 14 bases remaining between them. Germline CDR1 reads LNHDA; CDR2 reads SQIVND (reference sequence). CDR3 sequence reads: CASSIEAGRGHTEAFF. In DNA form, the CDR3 reads TGTGCCAGTAGTATAGAAGCAGGGAGGGGACACACTGAAGCTTTCTTT.

V usage is TRBV5-4 and J usage is TRBJ2-4; TRBD2 aligns across 13 bases. Germline V gene data show CDR1 as SGHNT and CDR2 as YYREEE (reference sequence). The CDR3 covers 19 residues. The J segment lost 0 bases and the V segment lost 4 bases, leaving 10 bases of the junction unmatched. The CDR3 here is CASSGPLAGGLEAKNIQYF. Written as DNA, the CDR3 is TGTGCCAGCAGCGGGCCACTAGCGGGGGGGCTCGAAGCCAAAAACATTCAGTACTTC.

V gene TRBV9 combines with J gene TRBJ2-3, with TRBD2 matching over 9 bases. V shed 0 bases and J 0 bases; nucleotides not matched to a gene: 11. The CDR3 is 19 amino acids. Germline CDR1 SGDLS, CDR2 YYNGEE. CDR3 region: CASSVGIAGVWESTDTQYF. The CDR3, as DNA: TGTGCCAGCAGCGTAGGGATAGCGGGAGTTTGGGAAAGCACAGATACGCAGTATTTT.

The chain employs TRBV10-1 and TRBJ2-2; 8 nucleotides agree with TRBD2. This CDR3 is built from 15 residues. Germline CDR1 and CDR2: WNHNN and SYGVQD (reference sequence). Trimming removed 3 bases from V and 6 bases from J; junction bases left unmatched: 6. The CDR3 spells CASSERAGVAGELFF. The CDR3 DNA is TGCGCCAGCAGTGAAAGAGCGGGAGTTGCCGGGGAGCTGTTTTTT.

The gene calls are TRBV5-1 and TRBJ1-3; D is possibly TRBD1 (6 bases). Germline V gene sequence: CDR1 SGHRS, CDR2 YFSETQ. V lost 4 bases, J lost 9 bases, and 17 bases lay in between. CDR3 length equals 14 residues. The CDR3 DNA sequence: TGCGCCAGCAGCGTAACAACCGGACAGAGCACCATATATTTT. Protein: CASSVTTGQSTIYF.

This clone was observed a handful of times. The same CDR3 is also encoded by other DNA sequences in this sample. The gene calls are TRBV5-1 and TRBJ2-5; 10 nucleotides agree with TRBD2. CDR3 length: 14 amino acids. Looked up from germline, CDR1 is SGHRS and CDR2 is YFSETQ. V lost 4 bases, J lost 3 bases, and 3 bases stayed unmatched. CDR3: CASSPGLAEETQYF. The DNA of the CDR3 is TGCGCCAGCAGCCCCGGACTAGCGGAAGAGACCCAGTACTTC.

This sequence joins TRBV7-9 and TRBJ2-3; TRBD1 matches 8 bases. Germline assignment: CDR1 SEHNR and CDR2 FQNEAQ (reference sequence). The V segment lost 5 bases and the J segment 3 bases; nucleotides outside the gene matches: 7. The CDR3 is 15 amino acids. This chain's CDR3 is CASSPQGVGTDTQYF. The CDR3 nucleotides read TGTGCCAGCAGCCCACAGGGGGTAGGGACAGATACGCAGTATTTT.

The rearrangement joins TRBV5-1 to TRBJ1-4; TRBD1 aligns across 12 bases. Per the germline V gene, CDR1 is SGHRS and CDR2 is YFSETQ. The CDR3 totals 14 residues. Germline trimming cut 4 bases from V and 8 bases from J; bases unmatched to any gene: 3. CDR3 DNA sequence: TGCGCCAGCAGCGGCGGGACAGGGGGCGAAAAACTGTTTTTT. Protein product: CASSGGTGGEKLFF.

The V and J genes are TRBV27 and TRBJ2-2; TRBD2 agrees at 7 bases. V lost 1 base and J lost 5; bases outside the gene matches: 10. Germline loops: CDR1 MNHEY, CDR2 SMNVEV (reference sequence). This CDR3 has 17 residues. The CDR3 nucleotides read TGTGCCAGCAGTTTATGGTCAGAGCGGGGATCAACCGGGGAGCTGTTTTTT. It encodes CASSLWSERGSTGELFF.

V usage is TRBV4-3 and J usage is TRBJ2-7; 8 bases line up with TRBD1. Trimming cost V 5 bases and J 3 bases; bases outside gene matches: 9. The CDR3 covers 15 residues. From germline, CDR1 is LGHNA and CDR2 YSLEER. CDR3 coding DNA: TGCGCCAGCAGCTACCGGGACAGGACAGGCTACGAGCAGTACTTC. Encoded protein: CASSYRDRTGYEQYF.

The chain uses TRBV5-1 and TRBJ1-4; 7 bases agree with TRBD1. Germline trimming cut 3 bases from V and 6 bases from J; bases unmatched to any gene: 8. The CDR3 covers 15 residues. The germline CDR1 and CDR2 sequences are SGHRS and YFSETQ. CDR3 loop: CASSSGQLIDEKLFF. For the CDR3, the DNA is TGCGCCAGCAGCTCGGGACAGTTAATAGATGAAAAACTGTTTTTT. Full variable domain (missing parts from reference TRBV5-1 and TRBJ1-4): KAGVTQTPRYLIKTRGQQVTLSCSPISGHRSVSWYQQTPGQGLQFLFEYFSETQRNKGNFPGRFSGRQFSNSRSEMNVSTLELGDSALYLCASSSGQLIDEKLFFGSGTQLSVL.

This clone was found once. The CDR3 region has the DNA TGTGCCAGCAGTGAAGCCGGGATATATAGCAATCAGCCCCAGCATTTT. It is translated as CASSEAGIYSNQPQHF. This chain links TRBV6-1 with TRBJ1-5; D unclear. The V gene's germline CDR1 is MNHNS and CDR2 SASEGT. The CDR3 sequence is 16 residues long. Between the trimmed V and J ends, which lost 0 bases and 0 bases, there was a span of 9 bases.

This chain joins TRBV7-9 and TRBJ2-2; 8 nucleotides agree with TRBD2. Germline V gene lookup returns CDR1 SEHNR and CDR2 FQNEAQ (reference sequence). Trimming at V came to 3 bases and at J to 13 bases, leaving 16 bases not matched to a gene. The CDR3 loop spans 16 amino acids. In DNA, the CDR3 is TGTGCCAGCAGCTTTGTCACCTCGTTGGCGGGGGGCGCGCTGTTTTTT. This codes for CASSFVTSLAGGALFF.

The chain carries TRBV10-3 and TRBJ2-5, with 7 nucleotides matching TRBD2. This CDR3 has 15 residues. V was pared by 7 bases and J by 2 bases, with 10 bases of the junction left unmatched. CDR1 and CDR2 (germline): ENHRY, SYGVKD. CDR3 protein: CAIKANGGLQETQYF. The CDR3 DNA sequence: TGTGCCATCAAGGCAAACGGGGGGTTACAAGAGACCCAGTACTTC.